The 32 T cell receptor beta chains reported below all come from one sample, sequenced in a study of early T cells in non-severe SARS-CoV-2 infection. One entry per CDR3 protein, called by TCRdb with MiXCR from the 5' RACE reads. The sample has 20,000 to 25,000 distinct CDR3 sequences; more than 4% are singletons. Sequencing was carried out using whole blood. These receptors were obtained from an adult who was a healthcare worker with PCR-confirmed SARS-CoV-2 infection or an uninfected control (not recorded which).

This clonotype was counted at least ten times. This chain connects TRBV20-1 to TRBJ2-7, with D hard to call. CDR3 length: 13 residues. The germline V gene has CDR1 DFQATT and CDR2 SNEGSKA (reference sequence). V dropped 7 bases and J dropped 2 bases, with 15 bases sitting between them. CDR3: CSVRQAATYEQYF. The CDR3 bases are TGCAGTGTGAGGCAGGCGGCAACCTACGAGCAGTACTTC.

This clonotype was picked up a small number of times. J is TRBJ2-1 and V is TRBV29-1, with TRBD1 identical over 8 bases. There are 14 residues in the CDR3. The V and J ends lost 7 bases and 0 bases, in that order; junction bases with no gene match: 5. Per the germline V gene, CDR1 is SQVTM and CDR2 is ANQGSEA. The CDR3 here is CSATGGGSYNEQFF. CDR3 DNA sequence: TGCAGCGCTACAGGGGGTGGCTCCTACAATGAGCAGTTCTTC.

This clonotype has ten or more counts. V is TRBV12-3 or TRBV12-4 and J is TRBJ2-2, with D hard to call. Trimming cost V 7 bases and J 9 bases, with 9 bases left between them. CDR3 length equals 11 residues. The CDR3 nucleotides read TGTGCCAGCACCCTCAATCGGGAGCTGTTTTTT. Its translation is CASTLNRELFF.

By proportion, this clonotype is medium-sized. The chain carries TRBV29-1 and TRBJ2-1; TRBD2 matches at 16 bases. After removal of 4 bases from V and 13 bases from J, the junction contained 10 bases not matched to a gene. Germline values: CDR1 SQVTM, CDR2 ANQGSEA. This CDR3 is 15 amino acids long. The CDR3 DNA follows: TGCAGCGTTGCTACCGGGACTAGCGGGGGGGCCCTTCAGTTCTTC. It codes for CSVATGTSGGALQFF.

The chain couples TRBV4-3 to TRBJ2-3; TRBD1 aligns across 9 bases. The CDR3 sequence is 18 residues long. V was pared by 4 bases and J by 3 bases, with 14 bases of the junction left unmatched. Germline V lookup: CDR1 LGHNA, CDR2 YSLEER. In DNA, the CDR3 is TGCGCCAGCAGCCTCCCAATCGGGACAGGGTTTTATACAGATACGCAGTATTTT. Encoded protein: CASSLPIGTGFYTDTQYF.

This clonotype appeared many times. This chain connects TRBV12-5 to TRBJ2-1; D might be TRBD2 (6 bases). V lost 2 bases and J lost 9, with 11 bases in between. The CDR3 spans 13 residues. The V gene's germline CDR1 is LGHNT and CDR2 FRNRAP. CDR3 protein: CASGLTPEGEQFF. The CDR3 DNA is TGTGCTAGTGGTTTGACTCCGGAGGGTGAGCAGTTCTTC.

The sample holds many counts of this clonotype. The J gene is TRBJ1-1, the V gene TRBV27; no definite D call. Germline CDR1 reads MNHEY; CDR2 reads SMNVEV (reference sequence). CDR3 length equals 13 residues. V was pared by 0 bases and J by 4 bases, with 6 bases between. CDR3: CASSLSPRTEAFF. CDR3 in DNA: TGTGCCAGCAGTTTATCTCCCCGCACTGAAGCTTTCTTT.

There are many counts of this clonotype. This chain connects TRBV3-1 to TRBJ2-2; D tentatively reads TRBD1 or TRBD2 (5 bases each). This CDR3 has 18 amino acids. V shed 6 bases and J shed 0 bases, with 20 bases lying between them. The germline V gene has CDR1 LGHDT and CDR2 YNNKEL (reference sequence). The CDR3 nucleotides read TGTGCCAGCAGAAAAGGGATGTCGGGGCCATCGAACACCGGGGAGCTGTTTTTT. This translates into CASRKGMSGPSNTGELFF. The full variable domain, with the rest looked up from reference TRBV3-1 and TRBJ2-2, is DTAVSQTPKYLVTQMGNDKSIKCEQNLGHDTMYWYKQDSKKFLKIMFSYNNKELIINETVPNRFSPKSPDKAHLNLHINSLELGDSAVYFCASRKGMSGPSNTGELFFGEGSRLTVL.

The chain links TRBV11-2 to TRBJ2-3; TRBD2 matches 10 bases. Germline V gene data show CDR1 as SGHAT and CDR2 as FQNNGV. The CDR3 contains 17 residues. V dropped 1 base and J dropped 6; count of bases not matched to a gene: 10. CDR3 coding DNA: TGTGCCAGCAGCTTAGCCCCTAGCGGGGGATTTGATGATACGCAGTATTTT. Its translation is CASSLAPSGGFDDTQYF.

This clonotype occurred many times. The J gene is TRBJ1-1, the V gene TRBV7-2; weak D call: TRBD1 (5 bases). The CDR3 spans 16 residues. V lost 2 bases to trimming and J lost 10 bases, with 23 bases between them. CDR1 is SGHTA and CDR2 is FQGNSA in the germline V gene. CDR3 region: CASSLFQGGYGTGAFF. The CDR3 DNA follows: TGTGCCAGCAGCTTATTCCAGGGCGGTTATGGTACAGGAGCTTTCTTT.

This clonotype was seen many times. The gene calls are TRBV29-1 and TRBJ1-1, with 7 bases matching TRBD1. Per the germline V gene, CDR1 is SQVTM and CDR2 is ANQGSEA. The V segment lost 7 bases and the J segment 1 base; nucleotides outside the gene matches: 6. The CDR3 is 13 amino acids. The CDR3 DNA reads TGCAGCGGGATGACAGGGTGGAACACTGAAGCTTTCTTT. Protein: CSGMTGWNTEAFF.

This clonotype was seen at least ten times. The chain carries TRBV12-5 and TRBJ2-3; no clear D. Deletions cut 1 base from V and 2 bases from J, with 1 base between. Germline V gene sequence: CDR1 LGHNT, CDR2 FRNRAP. The CDR3 spans 12 residues. The CDR3, as DNA: TGTGCTAGTGGTTTGGACACAGATACGCAGTATTTT. It codes for CASGLDTDTQYF.

In its sample, this clonotype was seen many times. The chain recombines TRBV7-2 with TRBJ2-3; D is ambiguous. CDR3 length equals 16 residues. The germline gives CDR1 SGHTA, CDR2 FQGNSA. Trimming took 3 bases from V and 1 from J, leaving 14 bases between them. CDR3 in DNA: TGTGCCAGCAGCTTCGGGTGGCCCTCTGGCACAGATACGCAGTATTTT. The encoded protein is CASSFGWPSGTDTQYF.

In its sample, this clonotype is medium-sized. The chain has TRBV20-1 and TRBJ2-7, with a possible D match to TRBD1 (6 bases). CDR1 is DFQATT, CDR2 SNEGSKA, per germline (reference sequence). The CDR3 length is 12 residues. The ends were cut back, 3 bases at V and 3 bases at J, with 9 bases in the middle. CDR3 residues: CSASGQRYEQYF. The CDR3 DNA follows: TGCAGTGCTAGTGGACAGCGCTACGAGCAGTACTTC.

Ten or more counts support this clonotype. The chain recombines TRBV29-1 with TRBJ1-1; no clear D gene. The CDR3 has 13 amino acids. V dropped 0 bases and J dropped 6 bases, with 11 bases sitting between them. Germline V gene lookup returns CDR1 SQVTM and CDR2 ANQGSEA. The CDR3 DNA reads TGCAGCGTTGAAGACGGTGGCCACGCTGAAGCTTTCTTT. Translating gives CSVEDGGHAEAFF.

This clonotype was seen ten or more times. The J gene is TRBJ2-3, the V gene TRBV7-2; 9 nucleotides align to TRBD2. This CDR3 is 16 amino acids long. CDR1 SGHTA and CDR2 FQGNSA come from the germline V gene. Losses at the gene ends were 2 bases for V and 4 bases for J; bases not matched to a gene: 7. This chain's CDR3 is CASSLSVGGGADTQYF. The CDR3 DNA reads as TGTGCCAGCAGCTTAAGCGTAGGCGGGGGGGCAGATACGCAGTATTTT.

By sample fraction, this clonotype is medium-sized. CDR3 nucleotide sequence: TGTGCCAGCAGGGGGGCAGCCTATGGCTACACCTTC. Residues: CASRGAAYGYTF. V gene TRBV27 combines with J gene TRBJ1-2, with D possibly being TRBD1 (6 bases). CDR3 size: 12 residues. Between the trimmed V and J ends, which lost 6 bases and 4 bases, there was a span of 9 bases. The germline V gene encodes CDR1 MNHEY and CDR2 SMNVEV (reference sequence).

In its sample, this clonotype was seen many times. The rearrangement uses TRBV12-3 or TRBV12-4 and TRBJ2-5; D ambiguous. V lost 3 bases to trimming and J lost 5 bases, with 13 bases between them. The CDR3 extends over 14 amino acids. DNA for the CDR3: TGTGCCAGCAGTTTTCGCAAAACGCGGGAGACCCAGTACTTC. Amino acids: CASSFRKTRETQYF.

This clonotype has just a few counts. The J gene is TRBJ2-3, the V gene TRBV7-2; 7 nucleotides agree with TRBD1. Germline trimming cut 5 bases from V and 0 bases from J; bases unmatched to any gene: 11. Germline values: CDR1 SGHTA, CDR2 FQGNSA. The CDR3 has 17 residues. The CDR3, as DNA: TGTGCCAGCAGCATCCGACAGGGTCTGCCTAGCACAGATACGCAGTATTTT. As protein: CASSIRQGLPSTDTQYF.

In this sample, this clonotype turned up many times. This chain connects TRBV12-3 or TRBV12-4 to TRBJ2-7; TRBD2 aligns across 15 bases. CDR3 length equals 15 residues. With 6 bases clipped from V and 6 bases from J, the junction kept 6 bases outside the gene matches. This chain's CDR3 is CASSQTGLAGGEQYF. DNA of the CDR3: TGTGCCAGCAGCCAAACGGGACTAGCGGGGGGCGAGCAGTACTTC.

Within the sample, this clonotype is medium-sized (0.01 to 0.1%). The chain joins TRBV7-8 to TRBJ1-1; a weak D match, TRBD1 (5 bases). The CDR3 covers 15 residues. V lost 0 bases to trimming and J lost 1 base, with 9 bases between them. CDR1 is SGHVS and CDR2 is FQNEAQ in the germline V gene. CDR3 DNA: TGTGCCAGCAGCTTAGCGCGACAGCCGAACACTGAAGCTTTCTTT. This gives the protein CASSLARQPNTEAFF.

As for this clonotype: One end of the junction is discordant with germline, which a read error may explain. The CDR3 nucleotides are TGTGCTAGCAGCCCCCAGAGTTTTTTCGGCCAAGAGACCCAGTACTTC. Translating it yields CASSPQSFFGQETQYF. V usage is TRBV7-7 and J usage is TRBJ2-5; D is undetermined. Germline loops: CDR1 SSHAT, CDR2 FNYEAQ (reference sequence). The CDR3 contains 16 residues. Supplemented by reference TRBV7-7 and TRBJ2-5, the full variable domain reads GAGVSQSPRYKVTKRGQDVTLRCDPISSHATLYWYQQALGQGPEFLTYFNYEAQPDKSGLPSDRFSAERPEGSISTLTIQRTEQRDSAMYRCASSPQSFFGQETQYFGPGTRLLVL.

There are many counts of this clonotype. V is TRBV4-3 and J is TRBJ1-2, with unresolved D. Germline V gives CDR1 LGHNA, CDR2 YSLEER. Trimming took off 3 bases at V and 0 bases at J, with 8 bases between the two ends. This CDR3 spans 14 amino acids. CDR3 bases: TGCGCCAGCAGCCAGGACGGTTCTAACTATGGCTACACCTTC. This gives the protein CASSQDGSNYGYTF.

This clonotype was seen more than once but under ten times. J is TRBJ2-2 and V is TRBV3-1; 10 bases line up with TRBD1. Germline CDR1 and CDR2: LGHDT and YNNKEL (reference sequence). The length of the CDR3 is 17 residues. J lost 7 bases, V lost 4 bases, and 12 bases had no gene match. The chain's CDR3 is CASSLLLRTGGNGELFF. CDR3 sequence (DNA): TGTGCCAGCAGCCTACTTCTACGGACAGGGGGAAACGGGGAGCTGTTTTTT.

The gene calls are TRBV12-3 or TRBV12-4 and TRBJ1-1; no firm D call. Trimming removed 5 bases at V and 0 bases at J, with 25 bases between. The CDR3 spans 19 residues. This CDR3 reads CASSRFTGYRGRLNTEAFF. The CDR3 DNA is TGTGCCAGCAGTCGATTCACGGGGTATCGTGGGAGGCTGAACACTGAAGCTTTCTTT.

This clonotype was observed at least ten times. CDR3 DNA: TGTGCCAGCAGCCCCCCGGACAGTACAGGAGAGCAGTACTTC. Its protein product is CASSPPDSTGEQYF. This chain connects TRBV7-6 to TRBJ2-7; the D gene is possibly TRBD1 (6 bases). This CDR3 region has 14 residues. Germline-derived CDR1 and CDR2 are SGHVS and FNYEAQ. The ends were cut back, 5 bases at V and 7 bases at J, with 18 bases in the middle.

This clonotype was detected ten times or more. The chain uses TRBV20-1 and TRBJ1-5; D is unclear. Germline CDR1 is DFQATT and CDR2 is SNEGSKA (reference sequence). The CDR3 is 15 residues long. Trimming cost V 3 bases and J 1 base, with 13 bases left between them. DNA of the CDR3: TGCAGTGCTAGTAAGGGAATTGGGAGCAATCAGCCCCAGCATTTT. This encodes CSASKGIGSNQPQHF.

This clonotype was counted many times. The chain has TRBV7-9 and TRBJ1-2; D possibly corresponds to TRBD1 (5 bases). The CDR3 sequence is 13 residues long. V lost 2 bases to trimming and J lost 3 bases, with 7 bases between them. CDR1 and CDR2 (germline): SEHNR, FQNEAQ (reference sequence). The CDR3 DNA follows: TGTGCCAGCAGCTTAACGGGGGACTATGGCTACACCTTC. Its protein is CASSLTGDYGYTF.

This clonotype has a count of ten or more. One junction end does not reproduce the germline sequence, and a read error may be involved. The rearrangement links TRBV7-7 to TRBJ1-1; D remains ambiguous. Germline V gene sequence: CDR1 SSHAT, CDR2 FNYEAQ (reference sequence). The CDR3 totals 13 residues. CDR3 DNA: TGTGCTAGCAGCTTGAATAGCAGGTCTGAAGCTTTCTTT. Amino acids: CASSLNSRSEAFF.

This clonotype was seen many times. The CDR3 protein is CASGLNAGAYPLHF. In nucleotides, the CDR3 is TGTGCTAGTGGTTTGAACGCAGGTGCTTATCCCCTCCACTTT. This chain joins TRBV12-5 and TRBJ1-6, with unresolved D. Trimming removed 2 bases from V and 13 bases from J, with 15 bases in between. Germline CDR1 LGHNT, CDR2 FRNRAP. The CDR3 is 14 residues long. The whole variable domain, filled in from reference TRBV12-5 and TRBJ1-6, reads DARVTQTPRHKVTEMGQEVTMRCQPILGHNTVFWYRQTMMQGLELLAYFRNRAPLDDSGMPKDRFSAEMPDATLATLKIQPSEPRDSAVYFCASGLNAGAYPLHFGNGTRLTVT.

This chain joins TRBV11-2 and TRBJ1-1; 8 bases are shared with TRBD1. The CDR3 contains 13 residues. CDR1 and CDR2 from the germline V gene are SGHAT and FQNNGV. V trimming: 5 bases; J trimming: 5 bases; junction bases outside the gene matches: 4. CDR3 bases: TGTGCCAGCAGCACACAGGGGGGGACTGAAGCTTTCTTT. Amino acids: CASSTQGGTEAFF.

This clonotype was detected only a few times. This sequence joins TRBV5-4 and TRBJ2-7, with 7 nucleotides matching TRBD2. J lost 0 bases, V lost 0 bases, and 9 bases had no gene match. This CDR3 region has 17 residues. Per germline, CDR1 SGHNT and CDR2 YYREEE (reference sequence). The CDR3 DNA reads as TGTGCCAGCAGCTTGGGACTAGCCCCTTTTAGCTCCTACGAGCAGTACTTC. Translated, it gives CASSLGLAPFSSYEQYF.